One and the same sample provided the 10 T cell receptor beta chains below, sequenced in a study of T cells in Graves' hyperthyroidism and ophthalmopathy (dated by TCRdb to the late 2010s). Receptors were amplified or captured by multiplex PCR. This sample was sequenced with an Illumina HiSeq 2000. The TCR beta CDR3 regions were amplified from the RNA transcripts. The TCR CDR3 was subjected to a first round of RT-PCR using the HTBI primer set and the Qiagen OneStep RT-PCR kit. TCRdb itself trimmed the public reads at Q25 with fastp, ran MiXCR and retained productive beta chains. Rows with one shared CDR3 protein collapse into an entry with the most common genes and DNA. The sample table shows about half a million distinct CDR3 sequences, and 20% to 25% are seen once. The biggest ten clones account for about 26% of the sample. Input material: blood. These receptors were taken from a man aged 18 to 30 with Graves' hyperthyroidism.

This clonotype was counted at least ten times. The V and J genes are TRBV6-1 and TRBJ1-1, with 10 bases lining up with TRBD1. The germline CDR1 and CDR2 sequences are MNHNS and SASEGT. The CDR3 has 15 amino acids. Germline trimming cut 8 bases from V and 5 bases from J; bases unmatched to any gene: 11. Written as DNA, the CDR3 is TGTGCCAGCCGGGACAGGGGAGATTCCCGGACTGAAGCTTTCTTT. Residues: CASRDRGDSRTEAFF.

This clonotype was counted ten times or more. This chain connects TRBV6-1 to TRBJ2-5; D unclear. This CDR3 spans 13 amino acids. V was cut by 7 bases and J by 1 base, with 10 bases left in between. CDR1 and CDR2 (germline): MNHNS, SASEGT. Here the CDR3 DNA reads TGTGCCAGCATCCGGCAGACCCAAGAGACCCAGTACTTC. Its protein product is CASIRQTQETQYF.

This clonotype has at least ten counts. The chain has TRBV12-3 or TRBV12-4 and TRBJ1-2; tentatively, D is TRBD1 (6 bases). The CDR3 length is 13 residues. Trimming stripped 5 bases from V and 8 bases from J, with 15 bases between. The CDR3 DNA follows: TGTGCCAGCAGTGCACAGGGTCGAGGGGGCTACACCTTC. This sequence encodes CASSAQGRGGYTF.

This chain uses TRBV30 with TRBJ1-2; no firm D call. The CDR3 sequence is 14 residues long. The germline V gene has CDR1 GTSNPN and CDR2 SVGIG (reference sequence). Trimming took off 0 bases at V and 5 bases at J, with 13 bases between the two ends. The CDR3 DNA follows: TGTGCCTGGAGTGTACGTTTGGGCGATTATGGCTACACCTTC. This codes for CAWSVRLGDYGYTF.

Concerning this clonotype itself: The germline gene is not matched at one end of the junction; a read error may be the cause. The V and J genes are TRBV27 and TRBJ2-7; D is possibly TRBD1 or TRBD2 (6 bases each). The CDR3 runs to 13 residues. Germline V lookup: CDR1 MNHEY, CDR2 SMNVEV (reference sequence). In DNA form, the CDR3 reads TGTGCCTGCAGTTTCCGGGGGCTCTACGAGCAGTACTTC. It encodes CACSFRGLYEQYF.

This clonotype was seen only once. A read error is possible here, since a much larger clone lies one base away. The conserved phenylalanine or tryptophan is not found at the CDR3 terminus, so this likely reflects a read error. This rearrangement joins TRBV29-1 to TRBJ1-2; D not certain. There are 13 residues in the CDR3. Germline CDR1 SQVTM, CDR2 ANQGSEA. V lost 7 bases and J 4 bases, leaving 16 bases between the germline ends. The CDR3 DNA sequence: TGCAGCGCACTCAGTCGCTTGGGCTATGGCTACACCTAC. Its translation: CSALSRLGYGYTY.

V gene TRBV7-8 combines with J gene TRBJ2-7; 7 positions match TRBD2. Per germline, CDR1 SGHVS and CDR2 FQNEAQ. V was pared by 2 bases and J by 0 bases, with 4 bases of the junction left unmatched. The CDR3 length is 15 residues. The CDR3 sequence: CASSLWEGPSYEQYF. For the CDR3, the DNA is TGTGCCAGCAGCTTATGGGAGGGGCCCTCCTACGAGCAGTACTTC.

This clonotype was counted many times. The chain is built from TRBV30 and TRBJ2-5; D ambiguous. Trimming shortened V by 0 bases and J by 1 base, and 3 bases separated the two germline ends. The CDR3 has 12 residues. Germline V lookup: CDR1 GTSNPN, CDR2 SVGIG (reference sequence). The DNA of the CDR3 is TGTGCCTGGAGTGTCAGCCAAGAGACCCAGTACTTC. Translated: CAWSVSQETQYF.

This clonotype was seen at least ten times. The chain combines TRBV6-5 with TRBJ1-2, with unresolved D. The CDR3 totals 13 residues. The ends were cut back, 1 base at V and 3 bases at J, with 6 bases in the middle. Germline CDR1 and CDR2: MNHEY and SVGAGI. The CDR3 DNA reads TGTGCCAGCAGTTACTTGGGGTACTATGGCTACACCTTC. Translated: CASSYLGYYGYTF.

This clonotype was counted many times. The chain has TRBV24-1 and TRBJ2-5, with a weak D call TRBD1 (5 bases). The germline V and J ends were trimmed by 3 bases and 9 bases, with 16 bases remaining between them. Germline-derived CDR1 and CDR2 are KGHDR and SFDVKD. The CDR3 is made up of 14 amino acids. CDR3 loop: CATSDPRARVAQYF. CDR3 bases: TGTGCCACCAGTGATCCCAGGGCCCGAGTGGCCCAGTACTTC.